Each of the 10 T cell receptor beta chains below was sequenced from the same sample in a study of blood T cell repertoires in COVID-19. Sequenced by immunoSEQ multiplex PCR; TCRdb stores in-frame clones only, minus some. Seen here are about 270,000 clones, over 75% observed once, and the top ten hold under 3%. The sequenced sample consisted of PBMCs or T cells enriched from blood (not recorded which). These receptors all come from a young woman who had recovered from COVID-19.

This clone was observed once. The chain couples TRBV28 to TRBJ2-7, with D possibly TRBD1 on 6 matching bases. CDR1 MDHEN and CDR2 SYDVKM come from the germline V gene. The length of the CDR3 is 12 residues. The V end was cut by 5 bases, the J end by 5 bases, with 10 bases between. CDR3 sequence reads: CASSLYRDEQYF. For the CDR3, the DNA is TGTGCCAGCAGTCTATACAGGGACGAGCAGTACTTC.

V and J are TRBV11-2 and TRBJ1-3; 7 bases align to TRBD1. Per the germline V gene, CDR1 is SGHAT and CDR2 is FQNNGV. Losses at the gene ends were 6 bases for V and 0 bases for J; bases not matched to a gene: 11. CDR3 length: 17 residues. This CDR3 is CASRPGTEVFSGNTIYF. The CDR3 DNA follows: TGTGCCAGCAGACCCGGGACAGAGGTTTTCTCTGGAAACACCATATATTTT.

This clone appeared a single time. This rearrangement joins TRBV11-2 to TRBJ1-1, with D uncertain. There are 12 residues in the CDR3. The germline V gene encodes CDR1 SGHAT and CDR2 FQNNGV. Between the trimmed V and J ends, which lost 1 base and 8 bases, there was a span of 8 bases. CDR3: CASSLGAGEAFF. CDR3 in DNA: TGTGCCAGCAGCTTAGGTGCAGGAGAAGCTTTCTTT.

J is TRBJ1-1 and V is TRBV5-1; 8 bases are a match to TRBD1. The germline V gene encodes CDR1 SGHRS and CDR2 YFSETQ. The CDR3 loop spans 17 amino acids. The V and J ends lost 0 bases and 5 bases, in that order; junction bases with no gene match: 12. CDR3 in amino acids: CASSLEGQGAQRTEAFF. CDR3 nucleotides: TGCGCCAGCAGCTTGGAAGGGCAGGGGGCGCAGAGAACTGAAGCTTTCTTT. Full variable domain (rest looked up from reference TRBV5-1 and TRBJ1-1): KAGVTQTPRYLIKTRGQQVTLSCSPISGHRSVSWYQQTPGQGLQFLFEYFSETQRNKGNFPGRFSGRQFSNSRSEMNVSTLELGDSALYLCASSLEGQGAQRTEAFFGQGTRLTVV.

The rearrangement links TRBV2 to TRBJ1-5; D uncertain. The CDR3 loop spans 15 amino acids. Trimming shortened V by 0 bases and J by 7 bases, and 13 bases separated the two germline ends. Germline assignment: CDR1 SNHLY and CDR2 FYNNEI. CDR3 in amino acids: CASSEARIGLQPQHF. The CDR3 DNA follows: TGTGCCAGCAGTGAAGCCAGGATCGGTTTACAGCCCCAGCATTTT.

CDR3 in amino acids: CASSLGALSTDTQYF. The CDR3 nucleotides are TGTGCCAGCAGCTTAGGGGCACTTAGCACAGATACGCAGTATTTT. The V call is TRBV7-9, the J call TRBJ2-3; D is unclear. Germline V CDR1 and CDR2: SEHNR, FQNEAQ (reference sequence). The CDR3 extends over 15 amino acids. Trimming cost V 1 base and J 0 bases, with 8 bases left between them.

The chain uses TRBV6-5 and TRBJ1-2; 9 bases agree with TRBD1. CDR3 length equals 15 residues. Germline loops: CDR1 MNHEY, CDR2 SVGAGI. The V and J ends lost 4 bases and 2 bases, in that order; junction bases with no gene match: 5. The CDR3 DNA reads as TGTGCCAGCAGTTGGGGGACAGGGCTAAACTATGGCTACACCTTC. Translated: CASSWGTGLNYGYTF.

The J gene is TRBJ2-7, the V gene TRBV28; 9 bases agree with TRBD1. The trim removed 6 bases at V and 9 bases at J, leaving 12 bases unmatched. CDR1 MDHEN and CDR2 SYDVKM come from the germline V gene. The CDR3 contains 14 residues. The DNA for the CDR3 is TGTGCCAGCAGCCTGGGACAGGGACCTACACCGCAGTACTTC. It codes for CASSLGQGPTPQYF.

CDR3 bases: TGTGCCAGCAGACCTTTCGGGGGTGGCTACACCTTC. Translation gives CASRPFGGGYTF. This rearrangement joins TRBV7-3 to TRBJ1-2, with D possibly TRBD1 on 5 matching bases. This CDR3 has 12 amino acids. Trimming shortened V by 6 bases and J by 7 bases, and 12 bases separated the two germline ends. Germline assignment: CDR1 SGHTA and CDR2 FQGTGA.

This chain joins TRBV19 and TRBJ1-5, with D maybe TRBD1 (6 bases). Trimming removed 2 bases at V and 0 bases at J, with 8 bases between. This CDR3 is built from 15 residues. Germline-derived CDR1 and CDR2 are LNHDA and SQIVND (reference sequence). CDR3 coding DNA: TGTGCCAGTAGTATACAGGGGTCTAGCAATCAGCCCCAGCATTTT. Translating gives CASSIQGSSNQPQHF.